This T cell receptor (beta chain) was documented in a study of T cell clonotyping in hematopoietic cell transplantation. V lost 5 bases and J lost 3, with 13 bases in between. The CDR3 contains 14 residues. CDR1 is MDHEN and CDR2 is SYDVKM in the germline V gene. Using immunoSEQ multiplex PCR, the repertoire was profiled, and TCRdb retains in-frame clones only, with some absent. Of about 10,000 clones listed, 80% to 90% were seen once; the top ten hold approximately 15%. Study outcomes and limitations: Recipient TCR diversity dropped after transplant; expanded clonotypes rose from day 30 to 180.

This clone was found once. Its specificity is unknown. Time point reported: recipient sample about 28 days before transplant, after cytoreduction. Blood collection times were about day -28 and days 30, 100, 180 posttransplant. The chain is built from TRBV28 and TRBJ2-5, with a possible D match to TRBD1 (6 bases). This specimen was peripheral blood mononuclear cells, taken before stem cell transplant. The clonotype comes from a woman in her forties or fifties with chronic myeloid leukemia. Some clones in this sample may be carry-over from other donors' samples. CDR3 protein: CASSGPGQKETQYF. The CDR3 bases are TGTGCCAGCAGTGGCCCAGGACAGAAAGAGACCCAGTACTTC.